The subject of this entry is one T cell receptor beta chain. Its antigen is unknown. The table came from immunoSEQ multiplex PCR; TCRdb's copy has only in-frame clones and leaves some out. The sample includes about 140,000 clones, approximately 90% of them seen just once. Trimming shortened V by 6 bases and J by 5 bases, and 17 bases separated the two germline ends. The germline V gene has CDR1 LNHDA and CDR2 SQIVND (reference sequence). The CDR3 extends over 15 amino acids. This sample is drawn from a study of T cell responses to AZD1222 COVID-19 vaccine. Points from the study as a whole: Only a handful of people who got AZD1222 tested seropositive at baseline. Donors, mostly white British, included more females; clonal diversity was possibly underestimated.

The sample consisted of peripheral blood, taken 28 days after the second AZD1222 dose. This chain connects TRBV19 to TRBJ1-5; possible D gene TRBD1, 5 bases. This TCR came from an adult who received the AZD1222 COVID-19 vaccine. CDR3 residues: CASRGVMVGYQPQHF. The CDR3 DNA reads TGTGCCAGTAGGGGGGTAATGGTAGGATATCAGCCCCAGCATTTT.